What follows describes a single T cell receptor beta chain. Participant ages covered 18 to 89 years across 24 US areas. Generated by immunoSEQ multiplex PCR, the TCRdb table keeps only in-frame clones and is missing some. In the table there are 340,000 or so clones, 65% to 90% of which are singletons. This CDR3 contains 12 residues. The germline gives CDR1 MNHEY, CDR2 SMNVEV (reference sequence). Trimming left V 3 bases short and J 10 bases short, with 7 bases between. The data were obtained in a study of blood T cell repertoires in COVID-19. At the level of the study: The analysed material was cDNA or gDNA that came from T cells, B-cell-depleted T cells, or PBMCs.

The sequencing sample was made of PBMCs or T cells enriched from blood (not recorded which). This chain uses TRBV27 with TRBJ1-6; no reliable D call. This receptor was obtained from a woman aged 40 to 49 with acute COVID-19. CDR3 bases: TGTGCCAGCAGTTTTAAATCCTCACCCCTCCACTTT. It codes for CASSFKSSPLHF.